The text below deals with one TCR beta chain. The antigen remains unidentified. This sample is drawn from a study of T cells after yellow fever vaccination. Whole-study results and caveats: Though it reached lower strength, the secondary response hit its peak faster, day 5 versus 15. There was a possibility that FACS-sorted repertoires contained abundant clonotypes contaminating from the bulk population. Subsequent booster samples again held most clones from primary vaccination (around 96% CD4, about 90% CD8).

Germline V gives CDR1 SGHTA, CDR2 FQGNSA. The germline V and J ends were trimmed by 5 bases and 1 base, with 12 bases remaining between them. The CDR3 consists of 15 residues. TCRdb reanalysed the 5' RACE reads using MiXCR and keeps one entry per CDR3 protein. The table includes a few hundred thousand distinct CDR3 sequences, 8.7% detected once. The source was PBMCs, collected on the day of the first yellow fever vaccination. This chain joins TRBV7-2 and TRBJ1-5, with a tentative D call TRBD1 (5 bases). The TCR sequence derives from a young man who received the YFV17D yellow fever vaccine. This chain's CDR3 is CASSPPGTSNQPQHF. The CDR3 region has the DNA TGTGCCAGCAGCCCTCCAGGGACCAGCAATCAGCCCCAGCATTTT.